The entry below gives a single T cell receptor beta chain sequence along with its context. Antigen unknown. This sample is part of a study of T cells expressing NK-cell markers. Turning to the study itself: In sorted CD3+CD56+NKG2C+, CD3+CD56+NKG2C- and CD3+CD56-NKG2C+ T cells, TCR beta repertoires were obtained. Findings of the study overall: Five or six of the donors carried dominant NKG2C+ clonotypes that took up about 1.0-7.0% of their CD8+ T cells.

CDR1 is LGHDT, CDR2 YNNKEL, per germline (reference sequence). The CDR3 loop spans 17 amino acids. Researchers built TCR beta cDNA using 5'RACE template switching with UMIs. TCRdb re-called the 5' RACE reads; every CDR3 protein appears as one record, without DNA. Recorded for this sample: a few hundred thousand distinct CDR3 sequences. The sample was blood T cells: a sorted CD56 or NKG2C T cell subset, CD4+ or CD8+ T cells, or bulk PBMC T cells (not recorded which). This TCR derives from a man aged 18 to 69 in good health. J is TRBJ1-2 and V is TRBV3-1; TCRdb names TRBD1, which stays unverified in the absence of DNA. The CDR3 reads CASSQLSRGRANYGYTF.